A selection of T cell receptor beta chains follows, all from one sample in a study of cytomegalovirus exposure and HLA in healthy donors. TCRdb's copy holds only in-frame clones and misses some; the assay was immunoSEQ multiplex PCR. This sample's clone table lists under 95,000 clones. The sequenced sample was PBMCs. The source of these receptors is a man aged 18 to 29 in good health and CMV-seropositive. Each CDR3 is given with its conserved first and last residue. Fields, in order: D gene, J gene, V gene, CDR3 DNA, CDR3 protein. The D gene is left open where the match is weak.

D: TRBD1
J: TRBJ2-3
V: TRBV6-5
DNA: TGTGCCAGCAAGGACGCAGGGACAGACACAGATACGCAGTATTTT
CDR3: CASKDAGTDTDTQYF

D: TRBD1
J: TRBJ1-1
V: TRBV2
DNA: TGTGCCAACGTACAGGGGTTGGTTTGGAACACTGAAGCTTTCTTT
CDR3: CANVQGLVWNTEAFF

D: -
J: TRBJ1-1
V: TRBV29-1
DNA: TGCAGCGCCCTGACAGGTTCGAACACTGAAGCTTTCTTT
CDR3: CSALTGSNTEAFF

D: -
J: TRBJ1-2
V: TRBV5-6
DNA: TGTGCCAGCGAAACATCAGGGGTAGGCTACACCTTC
CDR3: CASETSGVGYTF

D: TRBD2
J: TRBJ2-3
V: TRBV4-1
DNA: TGCGCCAGCAGCCAAGATGTTGGCGGGAGGCCTAGCACAGATACGCAGTATTTT
CDR3: CASSQDVGGRPSTDTQYF

D: -
J: TRBJ1-1
V: TRBV5-8
DNA: TGTGCCAGCAGCTTGGTGGGGAGCACTGAAGCTTTCTTT
CDR3: CASSLVGSTEAFF

D: -
J: TRBJ2-1
V: TRBV11-2
DNA: TGTGCCAGCAGCTTAGTTAGTCTCGATGAGCAGTTCTTC
CDR3: CASSLVSLDEQFF

D: TRBD1
J: TRBJ2-4
V: TRBV5-1
DNA: TGCGCCAGCAGCTTGGGACAGGGGGTGACCAAAAACATTCAGTACTTC
CDR3: CASSLGQGVTKNIQYF

D: -
J: TRBJ1-1
V: TRBV9
DNA: TGTGCCAGCAGCGTACAGGTTAACACTGAAGCTTTCTTT
CDR3: CASSVQVNTEAFF

D: TRBD1
J: TRBJ1-2
V: TRBV6-1
DNA: TGTGCCAGCAGTGAAAGAGACAGGGGCTATGGCTACACCTTC
CDR3: CASSERDRGYGYTF

D: TRBD2
J: TRBJ2-1
V: TRBV7-8
DNA: TGTGCCAGCAGCTCTAGCGGGCGCGCCTACAATGAGCAGTTCTTC
CDR3: CASSSSGRAYNEQFF

D: -
J: TRBJ1-5
V: TRBV15
DNA: TGTGCCACCAGCAACTACAGGATCAAAAGCAATCAGCCCCAGCATTTT
CDR3: CATSNYRIKSNQPQHF

D: -
J: TRBJ1-1
V: TRBV15
DNA: TGTGCCACCAGCGTGGGCAGGGAGCGGGCTGAAGCTTTCTTT
CDR3: CATSVGRERAEAFF

D: -
J: TRBJ1-3
V: TRBV9
DNA: TGTGCCAGCAGCGCGGGGGTCGGATTCTCTGGAAACACCATATATTTT
CDR3: CASSAGVGFSGNTIYF

D: TRBD2
J: TRBJ2-5
V: TRBV6-1
DNA: TGCGCCAGCAGTGAGGGAGCGGGGAACCAAGAGACCCAGTACTTC
CDR3: CASSEGAGNQETQYF

D: TRBD1
J: TRBJ1-5
V: TRBV2
DNA: TGTGCCAGCAGTGAGCTCATTGGTGGACAGGGGATTGGTAATAGCAATCAGCCCCAGCATTTT
CDR3: CASSELIGGQGIGNSNQPQHF

D: -
J: TRBJ2-1
V: TRBV7-2
DNA: TGTGCCAGCAGCGGCCGATTTAGGGGGCAGTTCTTC
CDR3: CASSGRFRGQFF